These T cell receptor beta chains were read from a single sample in a study of blood T cell repertoires in COVID-19. Clones were read by immunoSEQ multiplex PCR, and TCRdb kept only the in-frame ones, dropping some. The table records around 150,000 clones, 88% of them present only once. Sequenced material: PBMCs or T cells enriched from blood (not recorded which). The receptors here all came from a woman in her forties or fifties who had recovered from COVID-19. The conserved cysteine and the conserved F or W are not part of the CDR3 here.

V	J	CDR3
TRBV2	TRBJ2-2	ASSEGEYTGELF
TRBV11-1	TRBJ2-1	ASSHYNEQF
TRBV11-1	TRBJ1-1	ASSHRQGALTEAF
TRBV4-2	TRBJ2-3	ASSQAGTSGGRDTQY
TRBV13	TRBJ2-3	ASSLGGTSTDTQY
TRBV7-2	TRBJ1-6	ASSPPRRNSPLH
TRBV2	TRBJ1-4	ASSVDRIPLANEKLF
TRBV9	TRBJ1-4	ASSVGLGGTTNEKLF
TRBV7-9	TRBJ1-1	ASSPDRGEEEAF
TRBV6-5	TRBJ1-2	ASSYTGQGVNGYT
TRBV5-1	TRBJ2-1	ASSSDNSYNEQF
TRBV6-2/TRBV6-3	TRBJ1-5	ASSWGQHSNQPQH
TRBV6-1	TRBJ1-5	ASSEPGYSNQPQH
TRBV9	TRBJ2-1	ASSVGGRGGPDEQF
TRBV5-6	TRBJ2-7	ASSLESRLGQY
TRBV27	TRBJ2-7	ASSFGTVSYEQY
TRBV11-2	TRBJ2-1	ASIRTGGFGNEQF
TRBV7-3	TRBJ1-1	ASSLGSILTNTEAF
TRBV11-3	TRBJ2-7	ASSRTGAGTSDYEQY
TRBV30	TRBJ1-3	AWDKQGRTIY
TRBV7-7	TRBJ2-5	ASSLRPLAGKETQY
TRBV5-4	TRBJ1-1	ASSQDREVEAF
TRBV5-6	TRBJ1-2	ASSLGPGTGHGYT
TRBV9	TRBJ1-2	ASSVRNGGNVNGYT
TRBV4-3	TRBJ1-1	ASSPGGGTNTEAF
TRBV3-1/TRBV3-2	TRBJ1-5	ASSQGWGRGGQPQH
TRBV7-9	TRBJ1-3	ASSLEGQGVSSADTIY
TRBV6-5	TRBJ2-2	ASSLLGGGTGELF
TRBV5-1	TRBJ1-3	ASSVQGGNTIY
TRBV9	TRBJ1-6	ASKAPGGGNSPLH
TRBV5-1	TRBJ1-3	ASSLEPGISGNTIY
TRBV7-3	TRBJ1-1	ASSSQGGTEAF
TRBV27	TRBJ1-6	ASSLLRRRGSSYNSPLH
TRBV7-2	TRBJ2-1	ASSLEVGGLYNEQF
TRBV11-1	TRBJ2-5	ASSLGRGLLETQY
TRBV11-3	TRBJ2-2	ASSLVAVTGELF
TRBV2	TRBJ2-7	ASSERASASYEQY
TRBV6-2/TRBV6-3	TRBJ2-1	ASSYTSVLEQF
TRBV7-3	TRBJ2-6	ASSSPGQGAGGANVLT
TRBV18	TRBJ2-3	ASSTGTADTQY
TRBV6-2/TRBV6-3	TRBJ2-2	ASSRSGRGTGELF
TRBV7-2	TRBJ2-7	ASSLGVGGYEQY
TRBV5-1	TRBJ2-7	ASSALTGTNYYEQY
TRBV7-2	TRBJ2-3	ASSPPGLGRRTDTQY
TRBV7-3	TRBJ1-1	ASSPGQANTEAF
TRBV5-1	TRBJ2-2	ASSLVGTSGANTGELF
TRBV4-3	TRBJ1-1	ASSQGVRRGGLDTEAF
TRBV11-3	TRBJ2-5	ASSLNGPESQY
TRBV7-2	TRBJ1-2	ASSLEGLANYGYT
TRBV9	TRBJ1-6	ASSVAQGANNSPLH
TRBV7-7	TRBJ1-1	ASSPGGVNTEAF
TRBV13	TRBJ1-4	ASSWRQGANEKLF
TRBV4-1	TRBJ1-2	ASRHRGGGADGYT
TRBV12-3/TRBV12-4	TRBJ2-2	ASSLTSAGELF
TRBV7-2	TRBJ1-3	ASSADRGNTIY